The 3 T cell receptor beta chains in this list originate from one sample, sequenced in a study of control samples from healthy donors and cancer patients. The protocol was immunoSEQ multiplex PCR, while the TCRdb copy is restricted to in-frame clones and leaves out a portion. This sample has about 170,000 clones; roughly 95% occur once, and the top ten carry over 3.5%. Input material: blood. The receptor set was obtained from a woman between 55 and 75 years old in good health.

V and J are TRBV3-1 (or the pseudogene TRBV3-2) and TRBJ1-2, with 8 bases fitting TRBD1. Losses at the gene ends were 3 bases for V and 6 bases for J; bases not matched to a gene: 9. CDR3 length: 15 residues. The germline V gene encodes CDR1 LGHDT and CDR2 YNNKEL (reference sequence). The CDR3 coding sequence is TGTGCCAGCAGCCATCGCGTTCAGGGGGCCAATGGCTACACCTTC. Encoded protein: CASSHRVQGANGYTF.

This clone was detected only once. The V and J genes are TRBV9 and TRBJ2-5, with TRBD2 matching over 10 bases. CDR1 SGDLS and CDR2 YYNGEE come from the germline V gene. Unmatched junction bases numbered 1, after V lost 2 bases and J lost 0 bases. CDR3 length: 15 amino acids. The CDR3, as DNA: TGTGCCAGCAGCGTTAGCGGGGGGAACCAAGAGACCCAGTACTTC. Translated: CASSVSGGNQETQYF.

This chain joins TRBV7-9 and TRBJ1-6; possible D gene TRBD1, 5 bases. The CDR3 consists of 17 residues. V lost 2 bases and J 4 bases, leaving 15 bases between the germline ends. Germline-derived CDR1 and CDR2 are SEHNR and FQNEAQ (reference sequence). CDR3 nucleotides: TGTGCCAGCAGCTTATCATTCTGGACACCATATAATTCACCCCTCCACTTT. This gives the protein CASSLSFWTPYNSPLHF.